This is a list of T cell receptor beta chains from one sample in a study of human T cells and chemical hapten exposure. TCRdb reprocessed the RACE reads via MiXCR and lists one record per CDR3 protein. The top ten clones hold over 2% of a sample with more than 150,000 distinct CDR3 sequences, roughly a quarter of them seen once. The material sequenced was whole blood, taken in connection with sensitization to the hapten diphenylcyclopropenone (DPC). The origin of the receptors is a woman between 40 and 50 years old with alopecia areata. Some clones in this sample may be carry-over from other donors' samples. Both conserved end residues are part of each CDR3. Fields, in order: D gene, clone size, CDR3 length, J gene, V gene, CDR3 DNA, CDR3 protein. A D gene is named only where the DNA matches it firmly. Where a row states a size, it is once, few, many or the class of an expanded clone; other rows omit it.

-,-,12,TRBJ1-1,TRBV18,TGTGCCAGCTCACCAAGTTCTCAAGAAGCTTTCTTT,CASSPSSQEAFF
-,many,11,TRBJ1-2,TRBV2,TGTGCCAGCTTCTGGAGCTATGGCTACACCTTC,CASFWSYGYTF
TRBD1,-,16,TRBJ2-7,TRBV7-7,TGTGCTAGCAGCTTAGGCTCGGGACAGGGGGCCTACGAGCAGTACTTC,CASSLGSGQGAYEQYF
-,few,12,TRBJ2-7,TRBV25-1,TGTGCCAGCAGTGAAGGGTTCTACGAGCAGTACTTC,CASSEGFYEQYF
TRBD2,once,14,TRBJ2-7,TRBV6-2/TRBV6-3,TGTGCCAGCAGGGACGGGGCGGGAGCTCGCGAGCAGTACTTC,CASRDGAGAREQYF
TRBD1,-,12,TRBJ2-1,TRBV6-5,TGTGCCAGCAGGGACAGGGATATTGAGCAGTTCTTC,CASRDRDIEQFF
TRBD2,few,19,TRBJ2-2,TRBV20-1,TGCAGTGCTAGAGGGCAAAGGGCTAGCGGGCCGACGAACACCGGGGAGCTGTTTTTT,CSARGQRASGPTNTGELFF
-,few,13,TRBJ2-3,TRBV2,TGTGCCGGGAGACAGCTCAGCACAGATACGCAGTATTTT,CAGRQLSTDTQYF
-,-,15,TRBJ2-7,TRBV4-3,TGCGCCAGCAGCCAAGATCCAGGGTCCAACTACGAGCAGTACTTC,CASSQDPGSNYEQYF
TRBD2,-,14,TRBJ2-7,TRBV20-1,TGCAGTGCCACCGGGACTAGCGGGAGCTACGAGCAGTACTTC,CSATGTSGSYEQYF
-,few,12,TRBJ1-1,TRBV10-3,TGTGCCATAAAGGCCAGTAACACTGAAGCTTTCTTT,CAIKASNTEAFF
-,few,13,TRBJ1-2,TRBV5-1,TGCGCCAGCAGCTTGAACAACAGGGATGGCTACACCTTC,CASSLNNRDGYTF